This entry concerns a single T cell receptor beta chain. Its antigen is as yet unknown. Without the conserved terminal phenylalanine or tryptophan, this CDR3 likely stems from a read error. The data were taken from a study of prognosis after radiotherapy for stage I lung cancer. Study outcomes and limitations: Patients who developed distant metastases had lower Shannon entropy after stereotactic body radiation therapy. Usage of the TRBV and TRBJ genes (in patients with versus without metastases) was reportedly different. Some TCR clones were expanded. Whether these clones were tumor-specific was not determined.

Two rounds of multiplex PCR amplified TCR beta CDR3 from genomic DNA. The use of primers specific to each TRBV and TRBJ gene characterized first-round PCR. Via MiXCR, TCRdb re-called the multiplex PCR reads, giving one row per CDR3 protein. This table has roughly 25,000 distinct CDR3 sequences, about 43% appearing once. The sample was PBMCs, taken before or after stereotactic body radiation therapy (not recorded which). The receptor comes from a donor aged 50 or older with non-small cell lung cancer.

DNA of the CDR3: TGTGCCAGCCAAACAGGGAATGAGCAGTTCTTG. Translated: CASQTGNEQFL. This rearrangement joins TRBV19 to TRBJ2-1; tentatively, D is TRBD1 (6 bases). V shed 9 bases and J shed 7 bases, with 10 bases lying between them. The germline CDR1 and CDR2 sequences are LNHDA and SQIVND (reference sequence). The CDR3 spans 11 residues.